The 5 T cell receptor beta chains given below trace back to one sample, sequenced in a study of T-cell memory formation after mild COVID-19. TCRdb itself ran the 5' RACE reads through MiXCR, one entry per CDR3 protein. The table has 300,000 to 350,000 distinct CDR3 sequences, around an eighth seen once; the top ten hold around a fifth. Material: PBMCs or a T cell subset sorted from them (not recorded which). The receptors were sampled from a young man who had mild COVID-19 (a few samples of this study predate the infection). Cell type and time point are not known.

The rearrangement joins TRBV7-2 to TRBJ1-5; D remains ambiguous. The CDR3 length is 13 residues. From germline, CDR1 is SGHTA and CDR2 FQGNSA. V was cut by 1 base and J by 5 bases, with 6 bases left in between. CDR3 residues: CASSLEWDQPQHF. Here the CDR3 DNA reads TGTGCCAGCAGCTTAGAATGGGATCAGCCCCAGCATTTT. Supplemented by reference TRBV7-2 and TRBJ1-5, the full variable domain reads GAGVSQSPSNKVTEKGKDVELRCDPISGHTALYWYRQSLGQGLEFLIYFQGNSAPDKSGLPSDRFSAERTGGSVSTLTIQRTQQEDSAVYLCASSLEWDQPQHFGDGTRLSIL.

The gene calls are TRBV20-1 and TRBJ2-1; perhaps D is TRBD1 or TRBD2 (5 bases each). The V end lost 0 bases, the J end lost 3 bases, and 18 bases lay between the germline ends. This CDR3 region has 17 residues. The germline CDR1 and CDR2 sequences are DFQATT and SNEGSKA (reference sequence). CDR3 residues: CSARDRRLGTYYNEQFF. The CDR3, as DNA: TGCAGTGCTAGAGATCGAAGGCTGGGGACGTACTACAATGAGCAGTTCTTC.

This clonotype has just a few counts. The CDR3 is CSATTSGTANTEAFF. CDR3 bases: TGCAGTGCAACTACCTCCGGGACGGCGAACACTGAAGCTTTCTTT. The rearrangement joins TRBV20-1 to TRBJ1-1; a possible D gene is TRBD1 (5 bases). The CDR3 extends over 15 amino acids. Trimming left V 6 bases short and J 1 base short, with 18 bases between. Germline values: CDR1 DFQATT, CDR2 SNEGSKA (reference sequence).

The chain links TRBV20-1 to TRBJ1-4; TRBD1 matches 9 bases. J lost 5 bases, V lost 0 bases, and 16 bases had no gene match. The CDR3 loop spans 19 amino acids. In germline, CDR1 is DFQATT, CDR2 SNEGSKA (reference sequence). The CDR3 DNA reads TGCAGTGCTAGAGAGTGGATCCCGGGACAGGGTACCCGGAATGAAAAACTGTTTTTT. Its translation is CSAREWIPGQGTRNEKLFF.

The J gene is TRBJ1-1, the V gene TRBV6-1, with a possible D match to TRBD1 (5 bases). V dropped 7 bases and J dropped 8 bases, with 11 bases sitting between them. The germline gives CDR1 MNHNS, CDR2 SASEGT. The CDR3 contains 11 residues. This chain's CDR3 is CASTLDSEAFF. The CDR3 nucleotides read TGTGCCAGCACCTTAGACAGCGAAGCTTTCTTT.